A single sample gave rise to the 24 T cell receptor beta chains below, sequenced in a study of T cell responses to AZD1222 COVID-19 vaccine. TCRdb's table, derived via immunoSEQ multiplex PCR, lists solely in-frame clones and lacks some. The sample shows some 140,000 clones, less than 90% of them seen only once. Source: peripheral blood, taken on day 0 of AZD1222 vaccination. These receptors all come from an adult in good health.

The chain joins TRBV10-3 to TRBJ2-5; D remains unclear. V dropped 5 bases and J dropped 5 bases, with 12 bases sitting between them. The CDR3 has 13 amino acids. Germline CDR1 and CDR2: ENHRY and SYGVKD. CDR3 sequence: CAISNDWRETQYF. Here the CDR3 DNA reads TGTGCCATCAGTAACGATTGGCGGGAGACCCAGTACTTC.

The gene calls are TRBV6-5 and TRBJ2-3; 7 bases agree with TRBD1. Germline-derived CDR1 and CDR2 are MNHEY and SVGAGI. This CDR3 is 14 amino acids long. J lost 6 bases, V lost 2 bases, and 5 bases had no gene match. The CDR3 DNA is TGTGCCAGCAGTTACGAGGGGGCTTCGGATACGCAGTATTTT. Its protein is CASSYEGASDTQYF.

The CDR3 bases are TGTGCCAGTAGTATATCAGGGGTATACTATGGCTACACCTTC. Amino acid sequence: CASSISGVYYGYTF. J is TRBJ1-2 and V is TRBV19; a possible D gene is TRBD1 (6 bases). CDR1 is LNHDA, CDR2 SQIVND, per germline (reference sequence). The CDR3 has 14 residues. The germline V and J ends were trimmed by 2 bases and 3 bases, with 10 bases remaining between them.

This clone occurred once. The chain uses TRBV19 and TRBJ2-2; D might be TRBD1 or TRBD2, each matching 6 bases. Germline CDR1 and CDR2: LNHDA and SQIVND (reference sequence). The length of the CDR3 is 13 residues. V was pared by 8 bases and J by 1 base, with 8 bases between. CDR3 in DNA: TGTGCCAGTGGGGGGCGGAACACCGGGGAGCTGTTTTTT. It yields the protein CASGGRNTGELFF.

CDR3 protein: CSASKGTVYGYTF. The CDR3 DNA follows: TGCAGTGCTAGTAAAGGGACAGTCTATGGCTACACCTTC. The chain recombines TRBV20-1 with TRBJ1-2, with 7 bases fitting TRBD1. J gave up 4 bases and V 3 bases, and 5 bases lay outside the gene matches. The CDR3 totals 13 residues. CDR1 is DFQATT, CDR2 SNEGSKA, per germline (reference sequence).

This clone was counted only a few times. V is TRBV28 and J is TRBJ1-5, with D possibly matching TRBD1 (5 bases). This CDR3 is built from 17 residues. Germline CDR1 is MDHEN and CDR2 is SYDVKM. Trimming removed 3 bases from V and 2 bases from J, with 17 bases in between. The CDR3 is CASSFPPAGSRNQPQHF. The CDR3 DNA sequence: TGTGCCAGCAGTTTCCCGCCCGCAGGGTCTCGCAATCAGCCCCAGCATTTT.

There are a few counts of this clone. The gene calls are TRBV7-3 and TRBJ2-7; D gene uncertain. V was clipped by 5 bases and J by 5 bases, with 13 bases between them. This CDR3 has 13 residues. Germline assignment: CDR1 SGHTA and CDR2 FQGTGA. Here the CDR3 DNA reads TGTGCCAGCAGCGCCGGAGCTTACGACGAGCAGTACTTC. Protein product: CASSAGAYDEQYF.

V is TRBV5-6 and J is TRBJ2-7, with 13 bases matching TRBD2. The germline V gene encodes CDR1 SGHDT and CDR2 YYEEEE. This CDR3 is 17 amino acids long. V was clipped by 4 bases and J by 0 bases; unmatched bases: 7. CDR3 nucleotides: TGTGCCAGCAGCCCGAGACTAGCGGGGGGATTCTCCTACGAGCAGTACTTC. Protein product: CASSPRLAGGFSYEQYF.

The chain recombines TRBV7-2 with TRBJ1-2, with D unclear. V was trimmed by 4 bases and J by 0 bases, leaving 6 bases between them. In germline, CDR1 is SGHTA, CDR2 FQGNSA. CDR3 size: 13 residues. This chain's CDR3 is CASSWTTNYGYTF. In DNA, the CDR3 is TGTGCCAGCAGCTGGACCACTAACTATGGCTACACCTTC. Looking up the rest from reference TRBV7-2 and TRBJ1-2 gives the full variable domain: GAGVSQSPSNKVTEKGKDVELRCDPISGHTALYWYRQSLGQGLEFLIYFQGNSAPDKSGLPSDRFSAERTGGSVSTLTIQRTQQEDSAVYLCASSWTTNYGYTFGSGTRLTVV.

The V and J genes are TRBV6-1 and TRBJ2-1, with D uncertain. Germline CDR1 and CDR2: MNHNS and SASEGT. The CDR3 sequence is 15 residues long. V was cut by 2 bases and J by 6 bases, with 14 bases left in between. In DNA, the CDR3 is TGTGCCAGCAGTGAAAGGGCAGAGTGGGTCAATGAGCAGTTCTTC. This sequence encodes CASSERAEWVNEQFF.

On this clone itself: Other DNA variants within this sample encode the same CDR3. The chain employs TRBV7-6 and TRBJ2-2; unclear D gene. Trimming stripped 3 bases from V and 3 bases from J, with 2 bases between. The CDR3 consists of 12 residues. Per germline, CDR1 SGHVS and CDR2 FNYEAQ. CDR3 coding DNA: TGTGCCAGCAGCTTGGACACCGGGGAGCTGTTTTTT. Protein: CASSLDTGELFF.

The chain couples TRBV24-1 to TRBJ1-5, with D unclear. The CDR3 loop spans 16 amino acids. Germline V gene data show CDR1 as KGHDR and CDR2 as SFDVKD. Trimming removed 1 base from V and 0 bases from J, with 9 bases in between. CDR3 region: CATSDFELYSNQPQHF. CDR3 bases: TGTGCCACCAGTGATTTTGAACTTTATAGCAATCAGCCCCAGCATTTT.

The CDR3 spells CASSPVDPTSPLHF. The CDR3 region has the DNA TGTGCCAGCAGCCCAGTGGACCCCACCTCACCCCTCCACTTT. This rearrangement joins TRBV7-2 to TRBJ1-6; D is undetermined. The CDR3 is made up of 14 amino acids. V shed 5 bases and J shed 10 bases, with 15 bases lying between them. CDR1 and CDR2 (germline): SGHTA, FQGNSA.

The chain combines TRBV6-2 or TRBV6-3 with TRBJ2-3, with TRBD2 identical over 12 bases. The V gene end was trimmed by 0 bases and the J gene end by 0 bases; junction bases not matched to a gene: 10. CDR1 is MNHEY and CDR2 is SVGEGT in the germline V gene. The CDR3 loop spans 20 amino acids. CDR3 nucleotide sequence: TGTGCCAGCAGTTACTCGACTCAACTAGCGGGGGGTCTGAGCACAGATACGCAGTATTTT. Amino acid sequence: CASSYSTQLAGGLSTDTQYF.

The V gene is TRBV6-4, the J gene TRBJ1-1; 7 nucleotides agree with TRBD1. From germline, CDR1 is MRHNA and CDR2 SNTAGT. With V trimmed by 6 bases and J by 1 base, 8 bases remained unmatched. The CDR3 extends over 15 amino acids. CDR3 in amino acids: CASRPMGTENTEAFF. Written as DNA, the CDR3 is TGTGCCAGCAGACCCATGGGGACAGAGAACACTGAAGCTTTCTTT.

The J gene is TRBJ1-2, the V gene TRBV5-4; weak D call: TRBD1 (6 bases). V lost 3 bases and J lost 3, with 9 bases in between. This CDR3 spans 13 amino acids. CDR1 and CDR2 from the germline V gene are SGHNT and YYREEE (reference sequence). The chain's CDR3 is CASSWAGDYGYTF. The CDR3 bases are TGTGCCAGCAGCTGGGCAGGGGACTATGGCTACACCTTC.

This clone was picked up one time. The chain is built from TRBV7-6 and TRBJ2-5, with 7 bases matching TRBD2. The V gene's germline CDR1 is SGHVS and CDR2 FNYEAQ. V shed 1 base and J 5 bases; nucleotides not matched to a gene: 7. The CDR3 loop spans 15 amino acids. The CDR3 sequence: CASSLGAGVKETQYF. The CDR3 DNA reads as TGTGCCAGCAGCTTAGGGGCGGGGGTAAAGGAGACCCAGTACTTC.

The chain carries TRBV3-1 (or the pseudogene TRBV3-2) and TRBJ1-4; TRBD1 is a possible D gene (5 bases). CDR3 length: 15 amino acids. Germline CDR1 LGHDT, CDR2 YNNKEL (reference sequence). Trimming removed 1 base at V and 3 bases at J, with 9 bases between. CDR3 in amino acids: CASSQGGGPNEKLFF. CDR3 bases: TGTGCCAGCAGCCAAGGGGGGGGACCTAATGAAAAACTGTTTTTT.

This CDR3 is CASSVSLAGAERGQFF. The CDR3 region has the DNA TGTGCCAGCAGCGTCTCGCTAGCGGGGGCCGAGAGGGGGCAGTTCTTC. The chain combines TRBV7-2 with TRBJ2-1, with 10 nucleotides matching TRBD2. V was pared by 5 bases and J by 12 bases, with 16 bases of the junction left unmatched. CDR1 is SGHTA, CDR2 FQGNSA, per germline. The CDR3 loop spans 16 amino acids.

V usage is TRBV2 and J usage is TRBJ2-2; D unresolved. CDR3 length: 12 residues. Trimming removed 5 bases at V and 5 bases at J, with 6 bases between. CDR1 and CDR2 from the germline V gene are SNHLY and FYNNEI. The CDR3 nucleotides read TGTGCCAGCAGTCTATATACCGGGGAGCTGTTTTTT. Protein product: CASSLYTGELFF.

This clone has only a few counts. V usage is TRBV2 and J usage is TRBJ1-3, with 8 bases that match TRBD1. Unmatched junction bases numbered 4, after V lost 6 bases and J lost 3 bases. The CDR3 runs to 14 residues. Germline CDR1 and CDR2: SNHLY and FYNNEI. CDR3 amino acids: CASRQGAVGNTIYF. The CDR3 bases are TGTGCCAGCAGGCAGGGGGCAGTTGGAAACACCATATATTTT.

About this clone itself: Relative to the germline gene, one junction end is altered; a read error may explain this. J is TRBJ2-2 and V is TRBV7-8; a weak D match, TRBD1 (6 bases). This CDR3 comprises 15 residues. Germline V gives CDR1 SGHVS, CDR2 FQNEAQ. Written as DNA, the CDR3 is TGTGCCAGCATCCTCGTCCAGGGGAACTCCGGGGAGCTGTTTTTT. As protein: CASILVQGNSGELFF.

The rearrangement joins TRBV5-1 to TRBJ1-2; D unresolved. The CDR3 contains 16 residues. Germline V gene lookup returns CDR1 SGHRS and CDR2 YFSETQ. With 0 bases removed from V and 4 bases from J, the gap between germline ends came to 16 bases. CDR3 sequence reads: CASSLDRSGLGYGYTF. In DNA form, the CDR3 reads TGCGCCAGCAGCTTGGATCGTTCGGGTCTCGGCTATGGCTACACCTTC.

The chain uses TRBV6-5 and TRBJ2-7, with TRBD1 matching 7 bases. With V trimmed by 8 bases and J by 5 bases, 9 bases remained unmatched. The CDR3 length is 13 residues. Germline CDR1 reads MNHEY; CDR2 reads SVGAGI. The CDR3 sequence is CASSRGGGNEQYF. CDR3 sequence (DNA): TGTGCCAGCTCGAGAGGGGGCGGAAACGAGCAGTACTTC.